A single sample is the source of the 4 T cell receptor beta chains below, sequenced in a study of blood T cells in healthy people across ages. Combining a sample-barcoded 5' primer with a J-beta primer mix, a second PCR ran for 7 to 11 cycles. TCRdb reprocessed the 5' RACE reads via MiXCR and lists one record per CDR3 protein. The profile shows fewer than 2,000,000 distinct CDR3 sequences, roughly 32% of them singletons. Sequencing was done on a sample of blood. These receptor sequences come from a woman in her thirties in good health.

This chain joins TRBV10-3 and TRBJ2-3; tentatively, D is TRBD1 (6 bases). V lost 4 bases to trimming and J lost 2 bases, with 16 bases between them. There are 16 residues in the CDR3. Germline CDR1 and CDR2: ENHRY and SYGVKD. For the CDR3, the DNA is TGTGCCATCAGTGTTTATCAGGGGATTACCACAGATACGCAGTATTTT. Amino acid sequence: CAISVYQGITTDTQYF.

The J gene is TRBJ2-2, the V gene TRBV7-9; the D call may be TRBD1 or TRBD2 (5 bases each). The CDR3 covers 14 residues. Germline-derived CDR1 and CDR2 are SEHNR and FQNEAQ (reference sequence). The V end was cut by 6 bases, the J end by 3 bases, with 11 bases between. CDR3 loop: CASSPEGYTGELFF. The CDR3 DNA is TGTGCCAGCAGTCCAGAGGGGTACACCGGGGAGCTGTTTTTT.

This clonotype was observed a handful of times. The chain recombines TRBV10-3 with TRBJ2-5; D unresolved. V shed 0 bases and J shed 5 bases, with 13 bases lying between them. The V gene's germline CDR1 is ENHRY and CDR2 SYGVKD. This CDR3 has 15 residues. CDR3 sequence (DNA): TGTGCCATCAGTGAGTCCCGATCGCACCGGGAGACCCAGTACTTC. Residues: CAISESRSHRETQYF.

This chain connects TRBV10-3 to TRBJ2-3; D is uncertain. This CDR3 has 15 residues. Trimming left V 3 bases short and J 0 bases short, with 10 bases between. Per germline, CDR1 ENHRY and CDR2 SYGVKD. The CDR3 loop reads CAISDPQESTDTQYF. As DNA, the CDR3 is TGTGCCATCAGTGACCCGCAGGAAAGCACAGATACGCAGTATTTT.